This entry lists 31 T cell receptor beta chains sequenced from one sample in a study of T cell changes during pregnancy in multiple sclerosis. Sequenced by immunoSEQ multiplex PCR; TCRdb stores in-frame clones only, minus some. The repertoire includes 55,000 to 65,000 clones, 93% of them detected once, and about 1.7% sits in the top ten. The sequenced sample was peripheral blood, obtained after pregnancy. Every receptor here comes from a female donor with multiple sclerosis, enrolled in a pregnancy study.

The chain joins TRBV6-5 to TRBJ2-1; 7 nucleotides align to TRBD2. CDR1 is MNHEY, CDR2 SVGAGI, per germline. V trimming: 7 bases; J trimming: 6 bases; junction bases outside the gene matches: 9. This CDR3 is built from 14 residues. CDR3 bases: TGTGCCAGCACCGCCACGGGGAGGGGCAATGAGCAGTTCTTC. It codes for CASTATGRGNEQFF.

The rearrangement uses TRBV28 and TRBJ2-1, with a weak D call TRBD2 (6 bases). Germline-derived CDR1 and CDR2 are MDHEN and SYDVKM. The CDR3 is made up of 13 amino acids. V was trimmed by 2 bases and J by 7 bases, leaving 9 bases between them. For the CDR3, the DNA is TGTGCCAGCAGTTTACTAGCGTTAAATGAGCAGTTCTTC. It specifies CASSLLALNEQFF.

This chain uses TRBV6-1 with TRBJ2-7; perhaps TRBD1 as D (6 bases). The CDR3 sequence is 15 residues long. The V gene's germline CDR1 is MNHNS and CDR2 SASEGT. V was cut by 4 bases and J by 3 bases, with 16 bases left in between. Here the CDR3 DNA reads TGTGCCAGCAGTGTAGGACCCAGGGGCAGCTACGAGCAGTACTTC. Translating it yields CASSVGPRGSYEQYF.

CDR3: CASSSLASGVPSSYEQYF. The CDR3 DNA follows: TGCGCCAGCAGCTCGCTAGCGAGCGGGGTCCCCAGCTCCTACGAGCAGTACTTC. The chain combines TRBV5-1 with TRBJ2-7, with TRBD2 matching 7 bases. The CDR3 spans 18 residues. Germline V CDR1 and CDR2: SGHRS, YFSETQ. Germline trimming cut 3 bases from V and 0 bases from J; bases unmatched to any gene: 15.

This clone was seen a handful of times. The chain carries TRBV28 and TRBJ2-1; D is perhaps TRBD1 (5 bases). CDR1 and CDR2 from the germline V gene are MDHEN and SYDVKM. V was trimmed by 6 bases and J by 5 bases, leaving 11 bases between them. This CDR3 region has 13 residues. CDR3 bases: TGTGCCAGCAGACCCGACAGTAACAATGAGCAGTTCTTC. Translating it yields CASRPDSNNEQFF.

The chain couples TRBV6-6 to TRBJ2-7, with a possible D match to TRBD2 (5 bases). With 0 bases removed from V and 3 bases from J, the gap between germline ends came to 15 bases. The germline V gene encodes CDR1 MNHNY and CDR2 SVGAGI (reference sequence). This CDR3 spans 16 amino acids. This CDR3 reads CASSYSMSRDSYEQYF. The CDR3 DNA is TGTGCCAGCAGTTACTCGATGTCTCGGGATAGCTACGAGCAGTACTTC.

The V call is TRBV4-1, the J call TRBJ2-1, with D possibly matching TRBD1 (5 bases). Per germline, CDR1 MGHRA and CDR2 YSYEKL. V was pared by 2 bases and J by 3 bases, with 17 bases between. The CDR3 extends over 17 amino acids. The CDR3 nucleotides are TGCGCCAGCAGCCAAAAGGGGTTGCAGGGTAGCTACAATGAGCAGTTCTTC. This codes for CASSQKGLQGSYNEQFF.

This clone showed up just once. V and J are TRBV7-2 and TRBJ2-1, with 9 bases aligning to TRBD1. The J segment lost 5 bases and the V segment lost 10 bases, leaving 6 bases of the junction unmatched. This CDR3 has 13 residues. Germline V gene data show CDR1 as SGHTA and CDR2 as FQGNSA. As DNA, the CDR3 is TGTGCCACTAGGGACAGGGCCCACAATGAGCAGTTCTTC. It encodes CATRDRAHNEQFF.

The chain couples TRBV28 to TRBJ2-3; 8 positions match TRBD2. The CDR3 length is 16 residues. The germline CDR1 and CDR2 sequences are MDHEN and SYDVKM. Trimming cost V 3 bases and J 0 bases; bases outside gene matches: 5. The CDR3 protein is CASSFVGRASTDTQYF. In nucleotides, the CDR3 is TGTGCCAGCAGTTTCGTCGGGAGGGCAAGCACAGATACGCAGTATTTT.

The DNA for the CDR3 is TGTGCCAGCAGCAAAACAACAGGGATGTCCTACAATGAGCAGTTCTTC. Residues: CASSKTTGMSYNEQFF. This sequence joins TRBV7-6 and TRBJ2-1, with D perhaps TRBD1 (6 bases). CDR1 is SGHVS and CDR2 is FNYEAQ in the germline V gene. V lost 5 bases, J lost 1 base, and 15 bases lay in between. The CDR3 length is 16 residues.

The chain has TRBV2 and TRBJ1-1; D ambiguous. The V gene's germline CDR1 is SNHLY and CDR2 FYNNEI. There are 11 residues in the CDR3. V was cut by 6 bases and J by 8 bases, with 10 bases left in between. This CDR3 reads CASRGGNEAFF. The CDR3 coding sequence is TGTGCCAGCAGGGGCGGGAACGAAGCTTTCTTT.

This clone has only a few counts. The J gene is TRBJ2-1, the V gene TRBV5-6, with 7 bases aligning to TRBD2. Germline V lookup: CDR1 SGHDT, CDR2 YYEEEE. The CDR3 totals 15 residues. J gave up 0 bases and V 0 bases, and 0 bases lay outside the gene matches. CDR3 loop: CASSLGTSSYNEQFF. In DNA, the CDR3 is TGTGCCAGCAGCTTGGGGACTAGCTCCTACAATGAGCAGTTCTTC.

The chain has TRBV27 and TRBJ2-1; the D gene is possibly TRBD2 (5 bases). V lost 5 bases to trimming and J lost 6 bases, with 14 bases between them. Germline-derived CDR1 and CDR2 are MNHEY and SMNVEV (reference sequence). This CDR3 has 14 amino acids. The CDR3 nucleotides read TGTGCCAGCAGTACGGGAACCCGATTCAATGAGCAGTTCTTC. It translates to CASSTGTRFNEQFF.

The chain recombines TRBV7-2 with TRBJ2-1; the match to TRBD2 covers 13 bases. Germline V CDR1 and CDR2: SGHTA, FQGNSA. The J segment lost 8 bases and the V segment lost 5 bases, leaving 12 bases of the junction unmatched. The CDR3 length is 17 residues. CDR3 nucleotide sequence: TGTGCCAGCAGCGCTCCAACTAGCGGGAGGGGCGGTCATGAGCAGTTCTTC. This translates into CASSAPTSGRGGHEQFF.

The V gene is TRBV9, the J gene TRBJ2-1; 12 bases are a match to TRBD2. In germline, CDR1 is SGDLS, CDR2 YYNGEE. With 2 bases clipped from V and 4 bases from J, the junction kept 10 bases outside the gene matches. The CDR3 is 18 residues long. The CDR3 nucleotides are TGTGCCAGCAGCGTCGAATTGCCGGGACTAGCGGGTTACAATGAGCAGTTCTTC. Encoded protein: CASSVELPGLAGYNEQFF.

The chain links TRBV29-1 to TRBJ2-7; 10 bases line up with TRBD1. Losses at the gene ends were 0 bases for V and 4 bases for J; bases not matched to a gene: 9. Germline values: CDR1 SQVTM, CDR2 ANQGSEA. This CDR3 is 16 amino acids long. DNA of the CDR3: TGCAGCGTTGAAGATAGGGGTGACAGGGGGCAGTACGAGCAGTACTTC. Translated: CSVEDRGDRGQYEQYF.

This clone was counted a single time. The V and J genes are TRBV27 and TRBJ2-1, with 8 bases matching TRBD2. The germline CDR1 and CDR2 sequences are MNHEY and SMNVEV (reference sequence). The CDR3 is made up of 15 amino acids. V gave up 5 bases and J gave up 7 bases; unmatched junction bases: 10. CDR3 in DNA: TGTGCCAGCAGTCCGAGCGGGAGTCGGGGTAATGAGCAGTTCTTC. Translated, it gives CASSPSGSRGNEQFF.

V usage is TRBV7-3 and J usage is TRBJ2-3, with 8 nucleotides matching TRBD2. The germline V gene encodes CDR1 SGHTA and CDR2 FQGTGA. CDR3 length: 13 residues. The ends lost 4 bases at V and 6 bases at J; junction bases unmatched: 3. CDR3 coding DNA: TGTGCCAGCAGCTCGGGCGGGGGGGATACGCAGTATTTT. This translates into CASSSGGGDTQYF.

The V call is TRBV5-1, the J call TRBJ2-7, with 9 bases fitting TRBD1. CDR3 size: 15 residues. Germline V gene sequence: CDR1 SGHRS, CDR2 YFSETQ. V lost 3 bases, J lost 2 bases, and 6 bases stayed unmatched. The CDR3 here is CASSSRQGVPYEQYF. The CDR3 nucleotides are TGCGCCAGCAGCTCGAGACAGGGGGTCCCCTACGAGCAGTACTTC. The complete variable domain, with remaining parts taken from reference TRBV5-1 and TRBJ2-7, reads KAGVTQTPRYLIKTRGQQVTLSCSPISGHRSVSWYQQTPGQGLQFLFEYFSETQRNKGNFPGRFSGRQFSNSRSEMNVSTLELGDSALYLCASSSRQGVPYEQYFGPGTRLTVT.

The rearrangement joins TRBV9 to TRBJ2-5, with TRBD2 matching over 7 bases. In germline, CDR1 is SGDLS, CDR2 YYNGEE. The junction had 4 bases not matched to a gene; V was cut back by 0 bases and J by 5 bases. The CDR3 is 14 amino acids. The CDR3 loop reads CASSVAGGGETQYF. DNA for the CDR3: TGTGCCAGCAGCGTAGCGGGAGGAGGGGAGACCCAGTACTTC.

This clone was seen just once. This rearrangement joins TRBV7-3 to TRBJ2-2; 7 bases map to TRBD2. Germline values: CDR1 SGHTA, CDR2 FQGTGA. The CDR3 is 16 amino acids. The junction had 4 bases not matched to a gene; V was cut back by 2 bases and J by 1 base. In DNA form, the CDR3 reads TGTGCCAGCAGCTTAGCGGGAGTAAGGAACACCGGGGAGCTGTTTTTT. Protein: CASSLAGVRNTGELFF.

The J gene is TRBJ1-2, the V gene TRBV19; possible D gene TRBD1, 6 bases. V was shortened by 3 bases and J by 5 bases, with 28 bases between the two germline ends. This CDR3 has 19 residues. Germline V lookup: CDR1 LNHDA, CDR2 SQIVND (reference sequence). Here the CDR3 reads CASSIVGKVARGTRYGYTF. CDR3 in DNA: TGTGCCAGTAGTATTGTTGGGAAGGTCGCCCGAGGGACACGGTATGGCTACACCTTC.

The chain couples TRBV7-3 to TRBJ2-2; D is perhaps TRBD2 (6 bases). The length of the CDR3 is 14 residues. Trimming removed 2 bases at V and 6 bases at J, with 10 bases between. Germline V gene sequence: CDR1 SGHTA, CDR2 FQGTGA. The CDR3 DNA is TGTGCCAGCAGCTTAGGGACTTCCCCCGGGGAGCTGTTTTTT. Translation: CASSLGTSPGELFF. The variable domain in full, with the rest retrieved from reference TRBV7-3 and TRBJ2-2, is GAGVSQTPSNKVTEKGKYVELRCDPISGHTALYWYRQSLGQGPEFLIYFQGTGAADDSGLPNDRFFAVRPEGSVSTLKIQRTERGDSAVYLCASSLGTSPGELFFGEGSRLTVL.

This chain joins TRBV4-3 and TRBJ1-2, with D maybe TRBD1 (6 bases). This CDR3 spans 16 amino acids. The ends were cut back, 0 bases at V and 4 bases at J, with 15 bases in the middle. Germline assignment: CDR1 LGHNA and CDR2 YSLEER. The CDR3: CASSQDIGQSAYGYTF. In DNA, the CDR3 is TGCGCCAGCAGCCAAGATATAGGACAGTCTGCCTATGGCTACACCTTC.

The V and J genes are TRBV6-4 and TRBJ2-1; 8 bases are shared with TRBD2. The CDR3 runs 18 residues. Germline assignment: CDR1 MRHNA and CDR2 SNTAGT. V dropped 4 bases and J dropped 0; count of bases not matched to a gene: 11. The CDR3 region has the DNA TGTGCCAGCAGTGCAGGATCTAGCGGGTGGAGCTCCTACAATGAGCAGTTCTTC. It codes for CASSAGSSGWSSYNEQFF.

The rearrangement links TRBV27 to TRBJ1-2; D is undetermined. The germline V gene encodes CDR1 MNHEY and CDR2 SMNVEV (reference sequence). V was clipped by 3 bases and J by 4 bases, with 18 bases between them. This CDR3 spans 16 amino acids. The CDR3 is CASSLAAGFPFYGYTF. In DNA, the CDR3 is TGTGCCAGCAGTTTGGCAGCGGGTTTCCCCTTCTATGGCTACACCTTC.

This rearrangement joins TRBV20-1 to TRBJ2-3; 7 bases line up with TRBD2. The germline V gene has CDR1 DFQATT and CDR2 SNEGSKA (reference sequence). The V segment lost 1 base and the J segment 8 bases; nucleotides outside the gene matches: 0. The CDR3 totals 11 residues. The CDR3 bases are TGCAGTGCTAGAGGGGGGGGTACGCAGTATTTT. It translates to CSARGGGTQYF.

The chain recombines TRBV18 with TRBJ2-5; no clear D. Trimming took off 3 bases at V and 5 bases at J, with 13 bases between the two ends. Germline lookup yields CDR1 KGHSH and CDR2 LQKENI. This CDR3 spans 14 amino acids. The CDR3 DNA reads as TGTGCCAGCTCACCTAAGACAATAACGGAGACCCAGTACTTC. Its translation: CASSPKTITETQYF.

This rearrangement joins TRBV7-9 to TRBJ2-1, with 15 bases aligning to TRBD2. In germline, CDR1 is SEHNR, CDR2 FQNEAQ (reference sequence). This CDR3 region has 19 residues. V dropped 5 bases and J dropped 4; count of bases not matched to a gene: 12. The chain's CDR3 is CASSHHTGTSGRLYNEQFF. CDR3 bases: TGTGCCAGCAGCCACCATACCGGGACTAGCGGGAGGCTTTACAATGAGCAGTTCTTC.

The chain joins TRBV18 to TRBJ1-1; D perhaps matches TRBD1 (5 bases). The CDR3 has 13 amino acids. The V end was cut by 5 bases, the J end by 11 bases, with 18 bases between. The germline gives CDR1 KGHSH, CDR2 LQKENI. In DNA, the CDR3 is TGTGCCAGCTCAACTTCGGGGCTGGAGGGGGCTTTCTTT. Translating it yields CASSTSGLEGAFF. Full variable domain (outside the CDR3, taken from reference TRBV18 and TRBJ1-1): NAGVMQNPRHLVRRRGQEARLRCSPMKGHSHVYWYRQLPEEGLKFMVYLQKENIIDESGMPKERFSAEFPKEGPSILRIQQVVRGDSAAYFCASSTSGLEGAFFGQGTRLTVV.

The J gene is TRBJ1-1, the V gene TRBV6-5; 7 bases map to TRBD1. This CDR3 comprises 16 residues. Per the germline V gene, CDR1 is MNHEY and CDR2 is SVGAGI. V was clipped by 0 bases and J by 4 bases; unmatched bases: 8. The CDR3 coding sequence is TGTGCCAGCAGTTACTCGTGGGACAGTTCTTTCACTGAAGCTTTCTTT. It specifies CASSYSWDSSFTEAFF.